This is a list of T cell receptor beta chains from one sample in a study of T cell repertoires in cytomegalovirus infection. TCRdb re-called the reads through MiXCR, storing one row per CDR3 protein. This table has roughly 730,000 distinct CDR3 sequences, around 35% appearing once. These receptors' targets are unknown. The sample consisted of cultured PBMCs, taken from culture after CMV antigen stimulation. Every receptor here comes from a human donor in good health (CMV status not recorded). Some clones in this sample may be carry-over from other donors' samples. Both conserved end residues are part of each CDR3. A D gene is named only where the DNA matches it firmly. Clone size is not always given. Where it is, it says once, few, many or a class for expanded clones.

>.|TRBJ2-3|13|.|TRBV14
TGTGCCAGCAGCCAGATAGCTCCAGATACGCAGTATTTT
CASSQIAPDTQYF
>TRBD2|TRBJ2-1|17|.|TRBV5-6
TGTGCCAGCAGCTTGTACCGGACTAGCGGAACCTACAATGAGCAGTTCTTC
CASSLYRTSGTYNEQFF
>TRBD2|TRBJ2-1|14|.|TRBV20-1
TGCAGTGCTAGAGTCCCTCTAGCGGGGGGCGAGCAGTTCTTC
CSARVPLAGGEQFF
>TRBD2|TRBJ2-6|20|.|TRBV3-1
TGTGCCAGCAGCCAATCTGTCGGACTAGCGGGGGTCTCTGGGGCCAACGTCCTGACTTTC
CASSQSVGLAGVSGANVLTF
>.|TRBJ1-5|14|many|TRBV7-2
TGTGCCAGCAGTTATAAGCACCTCAATCAGCCCCAGCATTTT
CASSYKHLNQPQHF
>.|TRBJ1-6|13|.|TRBV6-5
TGTGCCAGCAGTTACGACGTTAATTCACCCCTCCACTTT
CASSYDVNSPLHF
>.|TRBJ2-1|14|few|TRBV7-2
TGTGCCAGCAGCTTAGATCCCTCCTACAATGAGCAGTTCTTC
CASSLDPSYNEQFF
>.|TRBJ2-5|12|few|TRBV20-1
TGCAGTGCTAGGAGGGTTGGGGAGACCCAGTACTTC
CSARRVGETQYF
>TRBD2|TRBJ2-3|16|.|TRBV20-1
TGCAGTGCTAGAGGAACTAGCGGGGGGACACTTGATACGCAGTATTTT
CSARGTSGGTLDTQYF
>.|TRBJ2-2|14|.|TRBV15
TGTGCCACCAGCAGACAAGGGTGGATCGGGGAGCTGTTTTTT
CATSRQGWIGELFF
>TRBD1|TRBJ2-5|14|many|TRBV7-2
TGTGCCAGCAGCCCCAGGACAGGGGCAGAGACCCAGTACTTC
CASSPRTGAETQYF
>TRBD2|TRBJ2-1|16|.|TRBV19
TGTGCCAGTAGTACTCTAGCGGGGGGGCCAGGTAATGAGCAGTTCTTC
CASSTLAGGPGNEQFF
>.|TRBJ1-2|14|.|TRBV6-6
TGTGCCAGCGCTTACGGGTCAGAGAACTATGGCTACACCTTC
CASAYGSENYGYTF
>TRBD2|TRBJ2-1|16|.|TRBV7-4
TGTGCCAGCAGTTCCGAGCGGGGGGGCCCCTACAATGAGCAGTTCTTC
CASSSERGGPYNEQFF
>TRBD1|TRBJ2-4|14|.|TRBV20-1
TGCAGTGCTTATAGACAGGGGGCTGTAAACATTCAGTACTTC
CSAYRQGAVNIQYF
>TRBD1|TRBJ2-1|15|.|TRBV28
TGTGCCAGCAGTCCTTCGGGACAGGGGATCAATGAGCAGTTCTTC
CASSPSGQGINEQFF
>.|TRBJ2-3|13|few|TRBV6-6
TGTGCCAGCACCAAGGTACTCACGGATACGCAGTATTTT
CASTKVLTDTQYF